The entry that follows covers one T cell receptor (beta chain) sequence. This sample stems from a study of T cells in Graves' hyperthyroidism and ophthalmopathy. Amplification of TCR beta CDR3 regions was performed using RNA transcripts as template. In the first-round RT-PCR of the TCR CDR3, the HTBI primer set was used. MiXCR, run by TCRdb on the multiplex PCR reads, gives a single entry per CDR3 protein. Of roughly 520,000 distinct CDR3 sequences in the sample, approximately 24% were seen once. The length of the CDR3 is 17 residues. V shed 3 bases and J shed 7 bases, with 27 bases lying between them. Germline CDR1 is DFQATT and CDR2 is SNEGSKA (reference sequence).

The rearrangement uses TRBV20-1 and TRBJ2-5; possibly TRBD2 for D (6 bases). This clonotype originated in a woman aged 25-40 years with Graves' ophthalmopathy. Sample: blood. CDR3 in amino acids: CSARASGEGRETLTQYF. For the CDR3, the DNA is TGCAGTGCTAGGGCTTCGGGCGAAGGTCGGGAGACACTGACCCAGTACTTC.